The source of this TCR beta chain is a study of siplizumab effects on memory and regulatory T cells. As regards this clone: The antigen is undetermined. A read error may produce the germline difference seen at one junction end.

CDR1 SSHAT and CDR2 FNYEAQ come from the germline V gene (reference sequence). The CDR3 loop spans 15 amino acids. Assays covered 85,000 to 100,000 TCR templates per sample. Profiled with immunoSEQ multiplex PCR; TCRdb holds only in-frame clones, not every one. The sample carries some 100,000 clones, 92% recorded once. Study conclusions and caveats: Alloreactive sequences tracing back to unstimulated CD4+ memory cells fell significantly with siplizumab. Suppressive capability of dividing Tregs from siplizumab cultures went unverified.

The clonotype originates from a human donor in good health. Sequencing was done on a sample of Tregs sorted from blood. The chain employs TRBV7-7 and TRBJ2-3; TRBD1 agrees at 10 bases. The DNA of the CDR3 is TGTGCTAGCAGCCCCGGGACAGGGGCCACAGATACGCAGTATTTT. This encodes CASSPGTGATDTQYF.